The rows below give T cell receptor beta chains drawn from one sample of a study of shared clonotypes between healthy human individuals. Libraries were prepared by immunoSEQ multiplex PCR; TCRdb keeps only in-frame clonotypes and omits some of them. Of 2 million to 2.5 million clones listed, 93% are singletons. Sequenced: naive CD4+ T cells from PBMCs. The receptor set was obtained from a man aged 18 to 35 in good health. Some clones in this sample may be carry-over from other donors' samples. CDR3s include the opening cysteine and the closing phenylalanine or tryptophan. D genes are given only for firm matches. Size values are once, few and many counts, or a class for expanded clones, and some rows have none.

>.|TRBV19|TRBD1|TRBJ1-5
TGTGCCAGTACCAGGGGGACAGGGCACAATCAGCCCCAGCATTTT
CASTRGTGHNQPQHF
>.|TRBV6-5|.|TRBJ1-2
TGTGCCAGCGGGACCGGCAACTATGGCTACACCTTC
CASGTGNYGYTF
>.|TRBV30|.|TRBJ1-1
TGTGCCTGGAGTGCCGGCCGGGACACTGAAGCTTTCTTT
CAWSAGRDTEAFF
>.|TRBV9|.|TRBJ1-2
TGTGCCAGCAGCGTAGGACCCGGGTTGGGCTATGGCTACACCTTC
CASSVGPGLGYGYTF
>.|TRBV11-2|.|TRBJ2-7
TGTGCCAGCAGCCGGGACCAGGACTACGAGCAGTACTTC
CASSRDQDYEQYF
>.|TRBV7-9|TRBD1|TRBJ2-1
TGTGCCAGCAGCTTAAAAGACGACAGGGTGGAGTTCTTC
CASSLKDDRVEFF
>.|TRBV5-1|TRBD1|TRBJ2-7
TGCGCCAGCAGCCCAAAGGGACAGGGCGCCTACGAGCAGTACTTC
CASSPKGQGAYEQYF
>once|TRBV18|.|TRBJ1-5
TGTGCCAGCTCGCAATTGGGGGCCCGGGGGGTAGATCAGCCCCAGCATTTT
CASSQLGARGVDQPQHF
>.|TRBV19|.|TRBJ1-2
TGTGCCAGTAGTACTTGGGACTCAATGATCTATGGCTACACCTTC
CASSTWDSMIYGYTF
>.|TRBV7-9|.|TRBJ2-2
TGTGCCAGCACCCCTCGGAGGGGGAGACTGTTGGACACCGGGGAGCTGTTTTTT
CASTPRRGRLLDTGELFF
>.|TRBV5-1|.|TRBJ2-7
TGCGCCAGCAGCTTGGTGAGCGCCCCTAGCTCCTACGAGCAGTACTTC
CASSLVSAPSSYEQYF
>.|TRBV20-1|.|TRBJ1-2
TGCAGTGCTAGCAGGGATAACGGCTACACCTTC
CSASRDNGYTF
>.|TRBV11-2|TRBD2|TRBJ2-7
TGTGCCAGCAGCCTGGGACTAGCGGGAGGAGGGGGGGCCTACGAGCAGTACTTC
CASSLGLAGGGGAYEQYF
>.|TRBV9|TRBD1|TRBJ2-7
TGTGCCAGCAGCGGAGGGACAGGGGGGACCTACGAGCAGTACTTC
CASSGGTGGTYEQYF
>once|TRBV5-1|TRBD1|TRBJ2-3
TGCGCCAGCAGCACCTTGACAGGGGGTCTAGGTACGCAGTATTTT
CASSTLTGGLGTQYF
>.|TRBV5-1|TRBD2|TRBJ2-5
TGCGCCAGCAGCTTGGTCGCGGGAGGGCCGGAAGAGACCCAGTACTTC
CASSLVAGGPEETQYF
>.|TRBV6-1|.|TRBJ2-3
TGTGCCAGCAGCCTGACTACAGATACGCAGTATTTT
CASSLTTDTQYF
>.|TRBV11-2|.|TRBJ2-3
TGTGCCAGCAGCCTCGAGTGGCCTTACACAGATACGCAGTATTTT
CASSLEWPYTDTQYF
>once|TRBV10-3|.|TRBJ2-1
TGTGCCATCAAAGAGAGGGAATCCTACAATGAGCAGTTCTTC
CAIKERESYNEQFF
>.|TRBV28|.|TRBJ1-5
TGTGCCAGCAATGGGTCAGGGGAAGGAAGCAATCAGCCCCAGCATTTT
CASNGSGEGSNQPQHF
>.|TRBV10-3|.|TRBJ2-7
TGTGCCATCAGGCCATCTGGCGGGAACTCCTACGAGCAGTACTTC
CAIRPSGGNSYEQYF
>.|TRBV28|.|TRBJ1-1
TGTGCCAGCAGTTTTGGGGCAGTCGCTATGAACACTGAAGCTTTCTTT
CASSFGAVAMNTEAFF
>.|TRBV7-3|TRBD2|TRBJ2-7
TGTGCCAGCAGCTCGGGTGGGACTAGCTCCTACGAGCAGTACTTC
CASSSGGTSSYEQYF
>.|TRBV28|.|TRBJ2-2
TGTGCCAGCAGTTTATCTCCGAACAGGGTAAAGGTGTTTTTT
CASSLSPNRVKVFF
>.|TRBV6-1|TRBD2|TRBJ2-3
TGTGCCAGCAGTGTCAGTCTAGCGGCCCTCTTGGATACGCAGTATTTT
CASSVSLAALLDTQYF
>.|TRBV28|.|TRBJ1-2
TGTGCCAGCAGTCGAAACCAGGGAGCGCGAGGCTACACCTTC
CASSRNQGARGYTF
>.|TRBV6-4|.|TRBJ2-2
TGTGCCAGCAGCCAATCATCAACCGGGACCACCGGGGAGCTGTTTTTT
CASSQSSTGTTGELFF
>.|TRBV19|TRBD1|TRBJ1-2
TGTGCCAGTAGTATCGAACCGGGACAGGGGAACTATGGCTACACCTTC
CASSIEPGQGNYGYTF
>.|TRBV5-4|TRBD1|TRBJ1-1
TGTGCCAGCAGCTTTGACAGGGGGAACACTGAAGCTTTCTTT
CASSFDRGNTEAFF
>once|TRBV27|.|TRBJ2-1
TGTGCCAGCAGTTCACGACAGGAGCAGTTCTTC
CASSSRQEQFF
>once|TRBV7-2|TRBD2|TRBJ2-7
TGTGCCAGCAGCCCTAGCGGGGGAAGCTCCTACGAGCAGTACTTC
CASSPSGGSSYEQYF
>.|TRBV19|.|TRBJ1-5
TGTGCCAGTAGTGTAACACCCCTAAAACGAGAGCCCCAGCATTTT
CASSVTPLKREPQHF
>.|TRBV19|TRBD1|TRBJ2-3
TGTGCCAGTAGTATACAGGGGGCAGATACGCAGTATTTT
CASSIQGADTQYF
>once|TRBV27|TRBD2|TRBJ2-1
TGTGCCAGCAGTTTTTCTAGCGGTACCTACAATGAGCAGTTCTTC
CASSFSSGTYNEQFF
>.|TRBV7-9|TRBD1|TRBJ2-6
TGTGCCAGCAGCTCGGACAGGGTGGTCTCTGGGGCCAACGTCCTGACTTTC
CASSSDRVVSGANVLTF
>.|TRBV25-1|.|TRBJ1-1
TGTGCCAGCAGTGATGGTCTCCACACTGAAGCTTTCTTT
CASSDGLHTEAFF
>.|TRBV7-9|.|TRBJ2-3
TGTGCCAGCAGCTTAGGAGGGTTTACAGATACGCAGTATTTT
CASSLGGFTDTQYF
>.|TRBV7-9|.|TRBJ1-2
TGTGCCAGCAGCTCCAGCCGGGGGGACGACTATGGCTACACCTTC
CASSSSRGDDYGYTF
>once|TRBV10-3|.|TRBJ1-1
TGTGCCATCAGTGAGATCAGGGCCAGGCAAGCTTTCTTT
CAISEIRARQAFF
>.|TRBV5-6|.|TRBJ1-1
TGTGCCAGCAGCACCGTCTTGAACACTGAAGCTTTCTTT
CASSTVLNTEAFF
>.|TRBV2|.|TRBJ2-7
TGTGCCAGCAGGGGCGACTACGAGCAGTACTTC
CASRGDYEQYF
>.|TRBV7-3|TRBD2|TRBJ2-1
TGTGCCAGCAGCCCCTCTCGGGCTAGCGGGGGGAATGAGCAGTTCTTC
CASSPSRASGGNEQFF
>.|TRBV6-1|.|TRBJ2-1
TGTGCCAGCAGTGCCTCGCGGTCCGAGCAGTTCTTC
CASSASRSEQFF
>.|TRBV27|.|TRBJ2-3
TGTGCCAGCAGGAAACTGGGAGATACGCAGTATTTT
CASRKLGDTQYF
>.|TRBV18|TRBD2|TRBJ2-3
TGTGCCAGCTCGCCAGAAGCGGGAGCCACAGATACGCAGTATTTT
CASSPEAGATDTQYF
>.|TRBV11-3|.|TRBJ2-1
TGTGCCAGCAGCTTAAGGGCTAGTCTGGGCAATGAGCAGTTCTTC
CASSLRASLGNEQFF
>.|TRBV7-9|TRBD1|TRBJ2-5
TGTGCCAGCAGCTTTTCCCCGGGACAGGGGATGGAGACCCAGTACTTC
CASSFSPGQGMETQYF
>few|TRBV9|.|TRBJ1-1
TGTGCCAGCAGCGTTGCCCCCCGGCGGACTGAAGCTTTCTTT
CASSVAPRRTEAFF
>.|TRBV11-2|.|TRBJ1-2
TGTGCCAGCAGCTTAGACAGGGTCTATGGCTACACCTTC
CASSLDRVYGYTF